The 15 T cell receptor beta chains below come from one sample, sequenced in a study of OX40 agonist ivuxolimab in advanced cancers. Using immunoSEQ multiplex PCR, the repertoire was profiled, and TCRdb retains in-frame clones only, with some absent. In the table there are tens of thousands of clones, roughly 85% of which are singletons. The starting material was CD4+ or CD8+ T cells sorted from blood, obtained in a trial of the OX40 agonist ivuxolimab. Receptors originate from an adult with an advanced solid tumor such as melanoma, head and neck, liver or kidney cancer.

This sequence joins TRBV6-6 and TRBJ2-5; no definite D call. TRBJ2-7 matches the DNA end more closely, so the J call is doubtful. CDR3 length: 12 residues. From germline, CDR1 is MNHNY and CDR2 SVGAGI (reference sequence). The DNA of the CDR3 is TGTGCCAGCAGTTCGTCCCTCTACGAGCAGTACTTC. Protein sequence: CASSSSLYEQYF.

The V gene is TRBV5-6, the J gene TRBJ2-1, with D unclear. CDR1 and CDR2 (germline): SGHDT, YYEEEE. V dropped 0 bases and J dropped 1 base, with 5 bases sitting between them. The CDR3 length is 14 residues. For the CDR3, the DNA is TGTGCCAGCAGCTTGGGTCAGTCCTACAATGAGCAGTTCTTC. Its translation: CASSLGQSYNEQFF. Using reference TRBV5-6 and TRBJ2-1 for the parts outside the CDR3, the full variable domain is DAGVTQSPTHLIKTRGQQVTLRCSPKSGHDTVSWYQQALGQGPQFIFQYYEEEERQRGNFPDRFSGHQFPNYSSELNVNALLLGDSALYLCASSLGQSYNEQFFGPGTRLTVL.

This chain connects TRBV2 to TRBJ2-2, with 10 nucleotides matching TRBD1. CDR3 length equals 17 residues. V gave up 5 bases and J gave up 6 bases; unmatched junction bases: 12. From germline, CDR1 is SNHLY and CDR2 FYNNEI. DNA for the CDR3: TGTGCCAGCAGTCCTCGCGTGGGACAGGGGCGCGCCGGGGAGCTGTTTTTT. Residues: CASSPRVGQGRAGELFF.

CDR3 residues: CASSLGRGHTGELFF. DNA for the CDR3: TGCGCCAGCAGCCTTGGCAGGGGGCACACCGGGGAGCTGTTTTTT. The V gene is TRBV4-1, the J gene TRBJ2-2; 8 nucleotides match TRBD1. J lost 3 bases, V lost 4 bases, and 4 bases had no gene match. The CDR3 runs 15 residues. The V gene's germline CDR1 is MGHRA and CDR2 YSYEKL.

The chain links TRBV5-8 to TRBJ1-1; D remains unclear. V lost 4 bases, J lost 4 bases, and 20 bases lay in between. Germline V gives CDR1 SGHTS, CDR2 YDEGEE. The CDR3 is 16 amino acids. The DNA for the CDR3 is TGTGCCAGCAGCCCGGCGGGAAATTTGTTCGGCACTGAAGCTTTCTTT. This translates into CASSPAGNLFGTEAFF.

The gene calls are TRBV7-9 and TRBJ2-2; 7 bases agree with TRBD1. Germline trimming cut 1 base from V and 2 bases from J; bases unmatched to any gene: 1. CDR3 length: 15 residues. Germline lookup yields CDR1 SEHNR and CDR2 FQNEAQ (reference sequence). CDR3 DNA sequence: TGTGCCAGCAGCTTAGGACAGGGTAACACCGGGGAGCTGTTTTTT. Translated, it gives CASSLGQGNTGELFF.

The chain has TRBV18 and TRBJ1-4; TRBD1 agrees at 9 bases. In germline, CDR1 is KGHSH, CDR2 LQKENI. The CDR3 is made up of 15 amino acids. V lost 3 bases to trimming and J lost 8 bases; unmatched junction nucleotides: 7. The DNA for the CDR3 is TGTGCCAGCTCACCTCTGGGGACAGGGTTGGAAAAACTGTTTTTT. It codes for CASSPLGTGLEKLFF.

CDR3 bases: TGTGCCAGCAGCCAACTAGATTACACAGATACGCAGTATTTT. Translating it yields CASSQLDYTDTQYF. The chain has TRBV28 and TRBJ2-3; weak D call: TRBD2 (5 bases). The CDR3 spans 14 residues. In germline, CDR1 is MDHEN, CDR2 SYDVKM. V lost 6 bases and J lost 2, with 12 bases in between.

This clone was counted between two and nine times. CDR3 coding DNA: TGCGCCAGCAGCCAAGATCTGAGCGGGGGGGCACGGGAGCAGTTCTTC. Translating it yields CASSQDLSGGAREQFF. The chain couples TRBV4-3 to TRBJ2-1, with 10 bases that match TRBD2. There are 16 residues in the CDR3. Germline V gives CDR1 LGHNA, CDR2 YSLEER. The V gene end was trimmed by 0 bases and the J gene end by 10 bases; junction bases not matched to a gene: 9.

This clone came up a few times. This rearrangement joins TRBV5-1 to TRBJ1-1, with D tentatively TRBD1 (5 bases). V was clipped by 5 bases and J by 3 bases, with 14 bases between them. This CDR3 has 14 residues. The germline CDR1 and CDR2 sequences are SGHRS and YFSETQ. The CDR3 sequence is CASRGSLGDTEAFF. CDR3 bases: TGCGCCAGCAGGGGCTCCCTGGGGGACACTGAAGCTTTCTTT.

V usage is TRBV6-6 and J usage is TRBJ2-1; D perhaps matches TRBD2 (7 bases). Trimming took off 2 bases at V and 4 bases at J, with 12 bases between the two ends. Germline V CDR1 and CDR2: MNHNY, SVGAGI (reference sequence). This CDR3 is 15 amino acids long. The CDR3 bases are TGTGCCAGCAGTTACCGGGCGGGGGCTTACAATGAGCAGTTCTTC. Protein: CASSYRAGAYNEQFF.

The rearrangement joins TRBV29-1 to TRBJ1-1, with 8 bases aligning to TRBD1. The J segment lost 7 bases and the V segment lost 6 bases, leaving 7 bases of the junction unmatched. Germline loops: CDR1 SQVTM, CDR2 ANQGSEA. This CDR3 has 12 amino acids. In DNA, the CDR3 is TGCAGCGTGAATCGACAGGGGAATGAAGCTTTCTTT. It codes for CSVNRQGNEAFF.

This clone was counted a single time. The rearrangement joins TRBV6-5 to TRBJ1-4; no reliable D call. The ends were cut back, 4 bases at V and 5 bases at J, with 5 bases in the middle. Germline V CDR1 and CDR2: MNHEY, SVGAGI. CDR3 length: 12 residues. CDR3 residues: CASSSGNEKLFF. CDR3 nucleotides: TGTGCCAGCAGTTCTGGGAATGAAAAACTGTTTTTT.

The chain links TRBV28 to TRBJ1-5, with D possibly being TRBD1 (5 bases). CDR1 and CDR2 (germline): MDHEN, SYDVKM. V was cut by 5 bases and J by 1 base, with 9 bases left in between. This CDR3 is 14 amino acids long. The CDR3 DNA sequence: TGTGCCAGCAGTAGGGGTATGAGCAATCAGCCCCAGCATTTT. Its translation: CASSRGMSNQPQHF.

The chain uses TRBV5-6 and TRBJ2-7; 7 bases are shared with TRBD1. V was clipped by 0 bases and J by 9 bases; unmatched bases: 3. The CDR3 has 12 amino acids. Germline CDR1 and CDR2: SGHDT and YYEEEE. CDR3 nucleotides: TGTGCCAGCAGCTTGGTTGGGACAGCGCAGTACTTC. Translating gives CASSLVGTAQYF.